These 15 T cell receptor beta chains came from one sample sequenced in a study of siplizumab effects on memory and regulatory T cells. TCRdb's copy holds only in-frame clones and misses some; the assay was immunoSEQ multiplex PCR. This repertoire shows tens of thousands of clones, around 97% found once; its top ten account for roughly 0.99%. The specimen sequenced was naive CD8+ T cells sorted from blood. These receptors came from a human donor in good health.

The V call is TRBV30, the J call TRBJ2-1, with 9 bases matching TRBD2. The CDR3 consists of 15 residues. Trimming removed 0 bases from V and 6 bases from J; junction bases left unmatched: 6. CDR1 and CDR2 from the germline V gene are GTSNPN and SVGIG (reference sequence). The CDR3 spells CAWSVVLAGTNEQFF. The CDR3 coding sequence is TGTGCCTGGAGTGTTGTGCTAGCGGGAACCAATGAGCAGTTCTTC.

Only one count was recorded for this clone. The rearrangement joins TRBV15 to TRBJ2-3; the D is unclear. Trimming cost V 3 bases and J 6 bases, with 7 bases left between them. Germline values: CDR1 LNHNV, CDR2 YYDKDF (reference sequence). The CDR3 consists of 12 residues. In nucleotides, the CDR3 is TGTGCCACCAGCAGGGCTAGTGATACGCAGTATTTT. Amino acids: CATSRASDTQYF.

The chain combines TRBV19 with TRBJ2-5; 11 bases are a match to TRBD2. V shed 1 base and J 7 bases; nucleotides not matched to a gene: 8. Germline assignment: CDR1 LNHDA and CDR2 SQIVND (reference sequence). The CDR3 consists of 16 residues. CDR3: CASSIGLAGGEGTQYF. In nucleotides, the CDR3 is TGTGCCAGTAGTATAGGGTTAGCGGGAGGGGAAGGGACCCAGTACTTC. The full variable domain, completed using reference TRBV19 and TRBJ2-5, is DGGITQSPKYLFRKEGQNVTLSCEQNLNHDAMYWYRQDPGQGLRLIYYSQIVNDFQKGDIAEGYSVSREKKESFPLTVTSAQKNPTAFYLCASSIGLAGGEGTQYFGPGTRLLVL.

This chain connects TRBV28 to TRBJ1-1; D might be TRBD1 (6 bases). V was shortened by 3 bases and J by 3 bases, with 11 bases between the two germline ends. This CDR3 region has 14 residues. Per germline, CDR1 MDHEN and CDR2 SYDVKM. CDR3 nucleotides: TGTGCCAGCAGTTTGGGGGGCGCGGACACTGAAGCTTTCTTT. Its protein is CASSLGGADTEAFF.

The chain recombines TRBV7-9 with TRBJ1-1, with a tentative D call TRBD1 (6 bases). Germline-derived CDR1 and CDR2 are SEHNR and FQNEAQ (reference sequence). The CDR3 totals 13 residues. V gave up 6 bases and J gave up 4 bases, with 12 bases separating them. Written as DNA, the CDR3 is TGTGCCAGCAGTTTGGGGGGGCGCACTGAAGCTTTCTTT. Protein sequence: CASSLGGRTEAFF.

The rearrangement joins TRBV27 to TRBJ2-3; 12 bases are shared with TRBD2. V lost 4 bases, J lost 5 bases, and 7 bases stayed unmatched. The CDR3 loop spans 16 amino acids. CDR1 is MNHEY, CDR2 SMNVEV, per germline (reference sequence). CDR3: CASSSGLAGFLDTQYF. The CDR3 DNA sequence: TGTGCCAGCAGTTCCGGACTAGCGGGATTTTTAGATACGCAGTATTTT.

J is TRBJ2-1 and V is TRBV5-1, with D maybe TRBD1 (6 bases). CDR3 length equals 15 residues. Germline CDR1 SGHRS, CDR2 YFSETQ. Trimming cost V 1 base and J 4 bases, with 12 bases left between them. CDR3 amino acids: CASSLTGPLYNEQFF. The CDR3 nucleotides read TGCGCCAGCAGCTTGACAGGGCCCTTATACAATGAGCAGTTCTTC.

The chain employs TRBV7-9 and TRBJ2-7; 15 nucleotides match TRBD2. CDR1 is SEHNR, CDR2 FQNEAQ, per germline (reference sequence). The CDR3 has 15 amino acids. The V segment lost 5 bases and the J segment 7 bases; nucleotides outside the gene matches: 6. The CDR3 nucleotides read TGTGCCAGCAGCCCTAGGACTAGCGGGAGGGGTGAGCAGTACTTC. As protein: CASSPRTSGRGEQYF.

The J gene is TRBJ2-7, the V gene TRBV18; D not resolved. CDR1 is KGHSH, CDR2 LQKENI, per germline. The CDR3 sequence is 15 residues long. Trimming took off 2 bases at V and 3 bases at J, with 14 bases between the two ends. CDR3 amino acids: CASSPSAAELYEQYF. In DNA, the CDR3 is TGTGCCAGCTCACCATCGGCCGCGGAACTCTACGAGCAGTACTTC. The variable domain in full, completed from reference TRBV18 and TRBJ2-7, reads NAGVMQNPRHLVRRRGQEARLRCSPMKGHSHVYWYRQLPEEGLKFMVYLQKENIIDESGMPKERFSAEFPKEGPSILRIQQVVRGDSAAYFCASSPSAAELYEQYFGPGTRLTVT.

The V and J genes are TRBV7-9 and TRBJ2-7; 8 bases match TRBD2. V gave up 4 bases and J gave up 5 bases; unmatched junction bases: 7. Germline CDR1 is SEHNR and CDR2 is FQNEAQ (reference sequence). CDR3 size: 14 residues. The CDR3 sequence is CASSSGGGGHEQYF. The DNA for the CDR3 is TGTGCCAGCAGCTCGGGAGGGGGTGGCCACGAGCAGTACTTC.

This clone was seen just once. The genes are TRBV27 and TRBJ2-2; 8 bases are shared with TRBD2. CDR1 is MNHEY, CDR2 SMNVEV, per germline (reference sequence). With V trimmed by 4 bases and J by 8 bases, 6 bases remained unmatched. The CDR3 totals 14 residues. The CDR3 nucleotides read TGTGCCAGCAGTTCGGGACTAGTAACGGGGGAGCTGTTTTTT. This translates into CASSSGLVTGELFF.

The CDR3 bases are TGTGCCAGCAGTAGAACAGGGGAGGGTTGGGAGCAGTTCTTC. Translated, it gives CASSRTGEGWEQFF. The chain employs TRBV6-1 and TRBJ2-1, with D perhaps matching TRBD1 or TRBD2 (7 bases each). From germline, CDR1 is MNHNS and CDR2 SASEGT. Trimming removed 5 bases at V and 10 bases at J, with 18 bases between. This CDR3 comprises 14 residues.

The rearrangement joins TRBV9 to TRBJ2-5; perhaps TRBD2 as D (6 bases). The J call may not be correct, given that the DNA end is closer to TRBJ2-7. The CDR3 runs to 15 residues. Germline lookup yields CDR1 SGDLS and CDR2 YYNGEE. Here the CDR3 DNA reads TGTGCCAGCAGCGCCGGCCGGGAGCTGTATAACGAGCAGTACTTC. Amino acid sequence: CASSAGRELYNEQYF.

The chain couples TRBV15 to TRBJ2-2; 11 nucleotides agree with TRBD2. V lost 1 base to trimming and J lost 3 bases; unmatched junction nucleotides: 4. This CDR3 spans 17 amino acids. Germline V CDR1 and CDR2: LNHNV, YYDKDF (reference sequence). The CDR3 sequence is CATSRVSGREDTGELFF. The DNA of the CDR3 is TGTGCCACCAGCAGAGTTAGCGGGAGGGAAGACACCGGGGAGCTGTTTTTT.

This clone was recorded once. An end of the junction does not agree with germline; a read error may underlie this. This chain connects TRBV4-1 to TRBJ2-7, with 13 bases matching TRBD2. Germline values: CDR1 MGHRA, CDR2 YSYEKL. This CDR3 spans 18 amino acids. The chain's CDR3 is CASSQEELAGGLVTNLPF. DNA for the CDR3: TGCGCCAGCAGCCAAGAAGAACTAGCGGGAGGGCTGGTCACCAACCTTCCTTTC.